This T cell receptor beta chain derives from a study of blood T cell repertoires in COVID-19. The overall study: The United States, Italy and Spain provided the acute and convalescent COVID-19 samples. T cells, B-cell-depleted T cells, or PBMCs provided the cDNA or gDNA that served as material.

The authors' processing: Estimates of nucleated cell counts were drawn from the amplification of reference gene primers. Sequenced by immunoSEQ multiplex PCR; TCRdb stores in-frame clones only, minus some. V and J calls and clone size are given by that table; D and trimming were obtained from the DNA. The top ten clones hold 2.5% to 3% of a sample with about 74,000 clones, approximately 93% of them seen once. Enrolled during active infection, Seattle patients were then followed longitudinally. Germline V lookup: CDR1 ENHRY, CDR2 SYGVKD. The V end was cut by 5 bases, the J end by 3 bases, with 16 bases between. The CDR3 is 15 residues long.

Sequenced sample: peripheral blood. The receptor's source is a man aged 45-65 years with COVID-19, enrolled during active disease. The chain is built from TRBV10-3 and TRBJ1-1; D remains ambiguous. The CDR3 protein is CAISPGGRLDTEAFF. The DNA of the CDR3 is TGTGCCATCAGTCCAGGAGGGAGGCTGGACACTGAAGCTTTCTTT.